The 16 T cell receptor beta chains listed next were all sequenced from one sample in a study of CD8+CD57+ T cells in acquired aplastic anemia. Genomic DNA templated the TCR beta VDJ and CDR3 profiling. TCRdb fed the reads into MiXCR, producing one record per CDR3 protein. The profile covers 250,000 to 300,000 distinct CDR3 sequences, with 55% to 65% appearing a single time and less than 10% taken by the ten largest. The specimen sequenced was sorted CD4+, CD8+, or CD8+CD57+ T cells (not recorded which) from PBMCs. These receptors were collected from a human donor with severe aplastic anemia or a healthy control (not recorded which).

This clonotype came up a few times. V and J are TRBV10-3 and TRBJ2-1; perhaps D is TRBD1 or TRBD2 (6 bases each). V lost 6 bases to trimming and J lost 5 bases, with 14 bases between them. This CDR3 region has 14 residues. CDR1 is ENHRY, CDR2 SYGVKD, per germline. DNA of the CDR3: TGTGCCATCAGGGAGGGGGACTTACACAATGAGCAGTTCTTC. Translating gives CAIREGDLHNEQFF.

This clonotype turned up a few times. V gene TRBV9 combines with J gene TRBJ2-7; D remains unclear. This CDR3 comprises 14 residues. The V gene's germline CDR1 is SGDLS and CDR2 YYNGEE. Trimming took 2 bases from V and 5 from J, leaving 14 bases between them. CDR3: CASSVSTVPHEQYF. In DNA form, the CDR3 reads TGTGCCAGCAGCGTGTCGACGGTGCCCCACGAGCAGTACTTC.

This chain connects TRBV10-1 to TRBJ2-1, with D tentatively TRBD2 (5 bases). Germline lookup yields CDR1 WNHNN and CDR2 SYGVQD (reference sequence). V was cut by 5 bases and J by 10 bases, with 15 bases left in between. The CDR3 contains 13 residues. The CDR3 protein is CASSKGLSNEQFF. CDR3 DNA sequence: TGCGCCAGCAGTAAAGGACTGTCAAACGAGCAGTTCTTC.

The CDR3: CASSYRDRGLGEGYTF. The CDR3 DNA reads as TGTGCCAGCAGCTACCGGGACAGGGGGCTCGGTGAAGGCTACACCTTC. This chain joins TRBV7-9 and TRBJ1-2; 12 positions match TRBD1. V lost 4 bases and J lost 8; bases outside the gene matches: 11. CDR1 is SEHNR, CDR2 FQNEAQ, per germline (reference sequence). The CDR3 spans 16 residues. Complete variable domain (other parts from reference TRBV7-9 and TRBJ1-2): DTGVSQNPRHKITKRGQNVTFRCDPISEHNRLYWYRQTLGQGPEFLTYFQNEAQLEKSRLLSDRFSAERPKGSFSTLEIQRTEQGDSAMYLCASSYRDRGLGEGYTFGSGTRLTVV.

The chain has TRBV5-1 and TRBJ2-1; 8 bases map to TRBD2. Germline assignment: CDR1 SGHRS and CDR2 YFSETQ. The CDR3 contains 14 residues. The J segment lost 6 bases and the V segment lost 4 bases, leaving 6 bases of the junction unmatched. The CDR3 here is CASSSSGVFNEQFF. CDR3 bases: TGCGCCAGCAGCAGTAGCGGGGTTTTCAATGAGCAGTTCTTC. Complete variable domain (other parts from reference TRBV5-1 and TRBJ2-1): KAGVTQTPRYLIKTRGQQVTLSCSPISGHRSVSWYQQTPGQGLQFLFEYFSETQRNKGNFPGRFSGRQFSNSRSEMNVSTLELGDSALYLCASSSSGVFNEQFFGPGTRLTVL.

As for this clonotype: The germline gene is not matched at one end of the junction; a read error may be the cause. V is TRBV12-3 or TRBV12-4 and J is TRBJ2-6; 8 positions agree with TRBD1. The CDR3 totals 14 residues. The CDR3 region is CASSRITGGNVLTF. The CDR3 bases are TGTGCCAGCAGCAGGATAACAGGGGGCAACGTCCTGACTTTC.

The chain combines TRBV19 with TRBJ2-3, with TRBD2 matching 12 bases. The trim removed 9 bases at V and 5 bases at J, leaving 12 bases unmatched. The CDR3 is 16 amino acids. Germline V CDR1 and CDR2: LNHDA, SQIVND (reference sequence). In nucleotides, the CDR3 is TGTGCCAGCGGGACTCTAGCGGGAGGGCCCATAGATACGCAGTATTTT. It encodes CASGTLAGGPIDTQYF.

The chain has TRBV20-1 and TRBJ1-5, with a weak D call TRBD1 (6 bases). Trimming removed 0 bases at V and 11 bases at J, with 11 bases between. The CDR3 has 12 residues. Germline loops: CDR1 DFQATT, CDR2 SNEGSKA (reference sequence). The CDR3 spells CSAREQGGSQHF. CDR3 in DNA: TGCAGTGCTAGAGAACAGGGTGGGTCCCAGCATTTT.

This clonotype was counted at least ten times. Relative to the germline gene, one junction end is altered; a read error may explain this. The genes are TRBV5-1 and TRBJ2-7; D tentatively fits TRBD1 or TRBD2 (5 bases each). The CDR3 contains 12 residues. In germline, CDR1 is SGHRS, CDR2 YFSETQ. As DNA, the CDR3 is TGTGCCAGCAGCCTGGGGGCCTACGAGCAGTACTTC. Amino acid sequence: CASSLGAYEQYF.

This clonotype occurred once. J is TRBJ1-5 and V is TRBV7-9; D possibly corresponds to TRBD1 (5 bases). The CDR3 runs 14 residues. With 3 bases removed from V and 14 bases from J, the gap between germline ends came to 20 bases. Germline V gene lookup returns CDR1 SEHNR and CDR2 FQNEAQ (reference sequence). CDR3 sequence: CASSFRDWGRYKHF. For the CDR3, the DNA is TGTGCCAGCAGCTTTAGGGACTGGGGGAGGTACAAGCATTTT.

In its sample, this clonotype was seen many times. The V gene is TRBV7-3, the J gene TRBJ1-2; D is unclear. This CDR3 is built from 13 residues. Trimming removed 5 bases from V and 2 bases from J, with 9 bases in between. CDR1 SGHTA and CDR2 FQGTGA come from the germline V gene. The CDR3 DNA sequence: TGTGCCAGCAGCCCTACACCGAACTATGGCTACACCTTC. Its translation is CASSPTPNYGYTF.

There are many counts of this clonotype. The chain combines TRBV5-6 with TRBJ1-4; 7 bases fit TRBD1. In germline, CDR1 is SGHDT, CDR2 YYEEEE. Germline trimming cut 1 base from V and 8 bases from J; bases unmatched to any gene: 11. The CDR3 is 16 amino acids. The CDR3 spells CASSLTGTATPEKLFF. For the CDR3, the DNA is TGTGCCAGCAGCTTGACGGGGACAGCAACACCGGAAAAACTGTTTTTT. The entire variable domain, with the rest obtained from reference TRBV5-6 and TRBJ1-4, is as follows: DAGVTQSPTHLIKTRGQQVTLRCSPKSGHDTVSWYQQALGQGPQFIFQYYEEEERQRGNFPDRFSGHQFPNYSSELNVNALLLGDSALYLCASSLTGTATPEKLFFGSGTQLSVL.

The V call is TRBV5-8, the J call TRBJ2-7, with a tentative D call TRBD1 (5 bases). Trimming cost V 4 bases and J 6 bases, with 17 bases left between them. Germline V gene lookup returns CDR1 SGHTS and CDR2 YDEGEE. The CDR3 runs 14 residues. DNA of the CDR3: TGTGCCAGCAGCCTAACCGGACAACACGGCGAGCAGTACTTC. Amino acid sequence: CASSLTGQHGEQYF.

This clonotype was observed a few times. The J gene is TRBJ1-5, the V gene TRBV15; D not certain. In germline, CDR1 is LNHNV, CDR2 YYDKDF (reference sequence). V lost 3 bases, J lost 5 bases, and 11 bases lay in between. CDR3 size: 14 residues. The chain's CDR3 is CATSSVSLDQPQHF. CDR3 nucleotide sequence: TGTGCCACCAGCAGTGTGAGCCTGGATCAGCCCCAGCATTTT.

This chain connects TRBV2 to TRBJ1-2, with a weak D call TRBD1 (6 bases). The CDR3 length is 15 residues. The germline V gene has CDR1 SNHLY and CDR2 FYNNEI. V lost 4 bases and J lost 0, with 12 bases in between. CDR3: CASSAGQQANYGYTF. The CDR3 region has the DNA TGTGCCAGCAGTGCTGGACAGCAGGCTAACTATGGCTACACCTTC.

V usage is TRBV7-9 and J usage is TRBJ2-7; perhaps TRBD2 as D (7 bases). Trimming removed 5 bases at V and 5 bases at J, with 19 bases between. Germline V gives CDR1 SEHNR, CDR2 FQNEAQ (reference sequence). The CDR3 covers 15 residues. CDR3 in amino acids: CASSPGRGAAHEQYF. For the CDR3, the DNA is TGTGCCAGCAGCCCAGGGAGGGGGGCTGCCCACGAGCAGTACTTC.